These 8 T cell receptor beta chains came from one sample sequenced in a study of T cell repertoires in cytomegalovirus infection. TCRdb re-analysed the reads in MiXCR, keeping a single row per CDR3 protein. The table includes 150,000 to 200,000 distinct CDR3 sequences, about 15% detected once. The sequenced sample was CD8+ T cells from PBMCs. These receptors all stem from a human donor in good health (CMV status not recorded). Some clones in this sample may be carry-over from other donors' samples.

Of note for this clonotype: This may arise from a read error, as a much more abundant clone is one base away. The V gene is TRBV7-2, the J gene TRBJ2-7, with D maybe TRBD2 (5 bases). CDR3 length: 13 amino acids. Germline V gene data show CDR1 as SGHTA and CDR2 as FQGNSA. DNA of the CDR3: TGTGTCAGCAGCTCCAGTAGCGCCTACGAGCAGTACTTC. It specifies CVSSSSSAYEQYF.

The V call is TRBV28, the J call TRBJ1-4; 10 bases are shared with TRBD1. CDR1 and CDR2 from the germline V gene are MDHEN and SYDVKM. V lost 6 bases to trimming and J lost 6 bases; unmatched junction nucleotides: 10. This CDR3 is built from 16 residues. The CDR3 spells CASSPGTGARDEKLFF. The CDR3 DNA sequence: TGTGCCAGCAGCCCCGGGACAGGGGCGCGAGATGAAAAACTGTTTTTT.

The chain is built from TRBV10-3 and TRBJ1-2, with a weak D call TRBD1 (6 bases). V lost 7 bases and J lost 10, with 19 bases in between. The CDR3 sequence is 13 residues long. Germline values: CDR1 ENHRY, CDR2 SYGVKD. The CDR3 bases are TGTGCCATCAAACCAGGGGACCAAAAGTACTACACCTTC. Its protein is CAIKPGDQKYYTF.

CDR3 loop: CASSLGQGARQPQHF. For the CDR3, the DNA is TGTGCCAGCAGTTTGGGGCAGGGGGCACGGCAGCCCCAGCATTTT. V is TRBV6-9 and J is TRBJ1-5; the match to TRBD1 covers 8 bases. After removal of 4 bases from V and 7 bases from J, the junction contained 9 bases not matched to a gene. CDR3 size: 15 residues. CDR1 and CDR2 from the germline V gene are MNHGY and SVAAGI.

The sample holds a few counts of this clonotype. The chain is built from TRBV28 and TRBJ2-5, with D possibly being TRBD1 or TRBD2 (5 bases each). Trimming cost V 2 bases and J 4 bases, with 14 bases left between them. The CDR3 has 15 residues. Germline CDR1 reads MDHEN; CDR2 reads SYDVKM. CDR3 sequence: CASSLGQGVRETQYF. The CDR3 nucleotides read TGTGCCAGCAGTTTAGGGCAGGGAGTTCGAGAGACCCAGTACTTC.

This clonotype showed up many times. DNA for the CDR3: TGTGCCAGCAGCGAGGACAGGGCGGGTCAGCCCCAGCATTTT. Protein sequence: CASSEDRAGQPQHF. This chain links TRBV12-3 or TRBV12-4 with TRBJ1-5; 8 bases fit TRBD1. The CDR3 extends over 14 amino acids. Trimming at V came to 6 bases and at J to 6 bases, leaving 7 bases not matched to a gene.

J is TRBJ2-3 and V is TRBV27; 8 positions match TRBD1. The ends lost 6 bases at V and 3 bases at J; junction bases unmatched: 11. Per germline, CDR1 MNHEY and CDR2 SMNVEV (reference sequence). The CDR3 consists of 16 residues. The DNA of the CDR3 is TGTGCCAGCAGCCAGCCGCGGGACAGGAGGACAGATACGCAGTATTTT. This gives the protein CASSQPRDRRTDTQYF.

The V and J genes are TRBV6-2 or TRBV6-3 and TRBJ2-1, with a tentative D call TRBD2 (6 bases). This CDR3 comprises 11 residues. Germline CDR1 is MNHEY and CDR2 is SVGEGT. Trimming left V 5 bases short and J 9 bases short, with 8 bases between. The CDR3 sequence: CASSVGGEQFF. The CDR3, as DNA: TGTGCCAGCAGTGTCGGGGGTGAGCAGTTCTTC.